This T cell receptor (beta chain) derives from a study of T cells in Graves' hyperthyroidism and ophthalmopathy. The investigators amplified TCR beta CDR3 regions from RNA transcripts. In the first-round RT-PCR of the TCR CDR3, the HTBI primer set was used. TCRdb independently ran MiXCR on the multiplex PCR reads; one entry per CDR3 protein. The data show 390,000 or so distinct CDR3 sequences, with over 12% seen just once and about 13% held by the top ten. The V gene lost 7 bases and the J gene lost 2 bases, with 8 bases spanning the gap. Germline-derived CDR1 and CDR2 are MNHNS and SASEGT. The CDR3 length is 12 residues. Only a few counts were recorded for this clonotype.

The TCR sequence derives from a man aged 18 to 35 with Graves' ophthalmopathy. Sequenced: blood. This chain links TRBV6-1 with TRBJ1-2, with D uncertain. The CDR3 protein is CASMKGNYGYTF. In DNA form, the CDR3 reads TGTGCCAGCATGAAGGGAAACTATGGCTACACCTTC.